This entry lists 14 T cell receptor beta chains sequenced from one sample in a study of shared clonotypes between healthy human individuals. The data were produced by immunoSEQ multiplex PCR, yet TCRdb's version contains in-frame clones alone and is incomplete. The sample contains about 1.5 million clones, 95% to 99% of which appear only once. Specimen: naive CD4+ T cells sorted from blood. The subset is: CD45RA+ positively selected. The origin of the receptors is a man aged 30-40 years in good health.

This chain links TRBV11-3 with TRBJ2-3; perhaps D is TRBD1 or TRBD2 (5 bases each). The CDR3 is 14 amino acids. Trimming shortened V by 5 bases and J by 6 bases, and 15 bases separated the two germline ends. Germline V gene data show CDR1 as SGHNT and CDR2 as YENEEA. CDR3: CASSPPEGTDTQYF. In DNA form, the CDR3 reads TGTGCCAGCAGCCCGCCAGAGGGGACGGATACGCAGTATTTT.

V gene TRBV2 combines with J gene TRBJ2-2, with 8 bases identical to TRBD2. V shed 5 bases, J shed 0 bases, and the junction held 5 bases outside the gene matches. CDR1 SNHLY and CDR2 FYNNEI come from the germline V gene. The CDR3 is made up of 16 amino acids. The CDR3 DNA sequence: TGTGCCAGCAGTCAGAGCGGGAGCGCGAACACCGGGGAGCTGTTTTTT. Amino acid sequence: CASSQSGSANTGELFF.

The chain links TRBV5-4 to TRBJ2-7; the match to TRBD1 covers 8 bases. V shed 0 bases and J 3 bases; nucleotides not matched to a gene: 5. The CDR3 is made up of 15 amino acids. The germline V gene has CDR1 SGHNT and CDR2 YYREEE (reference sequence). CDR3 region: CASSLVGGQGYEQYF. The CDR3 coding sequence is TGTGCCAGCAGCTTGGTGGGCGGACAGGGCTACGAGCAGTACTTC.

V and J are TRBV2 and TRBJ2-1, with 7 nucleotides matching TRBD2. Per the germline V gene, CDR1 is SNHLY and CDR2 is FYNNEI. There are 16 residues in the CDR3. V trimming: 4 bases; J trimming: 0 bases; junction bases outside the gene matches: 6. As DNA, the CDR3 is TGTGCCAGCAGTGCGCGTGCGGGAGCCTCCTACAATGAGCAGTTCTTC. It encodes CASSARAGASYNEQFF.

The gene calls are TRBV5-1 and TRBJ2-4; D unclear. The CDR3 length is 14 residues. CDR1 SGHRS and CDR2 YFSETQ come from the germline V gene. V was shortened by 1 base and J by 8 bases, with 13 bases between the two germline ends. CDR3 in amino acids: CASSLLGPDDIQYF. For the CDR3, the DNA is TGCGCCAGCAGCTTGTTGGGCCCCGACGACATTCAGTACTTC.

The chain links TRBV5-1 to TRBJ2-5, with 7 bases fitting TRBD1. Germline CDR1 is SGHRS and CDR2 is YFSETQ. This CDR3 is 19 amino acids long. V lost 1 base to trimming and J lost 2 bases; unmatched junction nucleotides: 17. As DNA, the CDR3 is TGCGCCAGCAGCTTGTCCCGGACAGGCTACACGTGGGGTCAAGAGACCCAGTACTTC. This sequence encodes CASSLSRTGYTWGQETQYF.

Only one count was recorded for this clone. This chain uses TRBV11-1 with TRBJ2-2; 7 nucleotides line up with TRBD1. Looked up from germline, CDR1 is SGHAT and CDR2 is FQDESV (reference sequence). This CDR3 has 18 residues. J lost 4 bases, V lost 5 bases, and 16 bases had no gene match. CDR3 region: CASSHQRTGALFTGELFF. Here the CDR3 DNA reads TGTGCCAGCAGCCACCAACGGACAGGCGCATTATTCACCGGGGAGCTGTTTTTT. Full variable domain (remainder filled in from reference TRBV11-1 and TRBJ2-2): EAEVAQSPRYKITEKSQAVAFWCDPISGHATLYWYRQILGQGPELLVQFQDESVVDDSQLPKDRFSAERLKGVDSTLKIQPAELGDSAMYLCASSHQRTGALFTGELFFGEGSRLTVL.

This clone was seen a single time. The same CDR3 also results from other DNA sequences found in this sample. The CDR3 sequence: CASSLGPSGNTIYF. In nucleotides, the CDR3 is TGCGCCAGCAGCTTAGGACCCTCTGGAAACACCATATATTTT. The chain links TRBV5-1 to TRBJ1-3; no clear D. The CDR3 runs to 14 residues. CDR1 is SGHRS, CDR2 YFSETQ, per germline. V was clipped by 2 bases and J by 0 bases, with 6 bases between them.

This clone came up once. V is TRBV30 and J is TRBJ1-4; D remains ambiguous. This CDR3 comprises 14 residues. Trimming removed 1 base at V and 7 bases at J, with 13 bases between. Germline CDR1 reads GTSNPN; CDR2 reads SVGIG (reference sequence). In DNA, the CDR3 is TGTGCCTGGAGTGGGTCCCAGCTTGTTGAAAAACTGTTTTTT. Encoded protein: CAWSGSQLVEKLFF.

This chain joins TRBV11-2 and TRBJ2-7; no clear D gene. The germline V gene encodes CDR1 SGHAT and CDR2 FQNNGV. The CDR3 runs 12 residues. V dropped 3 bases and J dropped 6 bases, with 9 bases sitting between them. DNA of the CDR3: TGTGCCAGCAGCTTTCAATCAGGCGAGCAGTACTTC. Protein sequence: CASSFQSGEQYF.

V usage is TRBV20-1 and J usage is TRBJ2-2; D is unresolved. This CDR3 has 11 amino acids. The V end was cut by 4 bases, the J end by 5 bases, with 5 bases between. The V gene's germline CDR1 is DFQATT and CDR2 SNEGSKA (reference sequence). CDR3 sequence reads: CSAIQTGELFF. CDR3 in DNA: TGCAGTGCTATACAGACCGGGGAGCTGTTTTTT.

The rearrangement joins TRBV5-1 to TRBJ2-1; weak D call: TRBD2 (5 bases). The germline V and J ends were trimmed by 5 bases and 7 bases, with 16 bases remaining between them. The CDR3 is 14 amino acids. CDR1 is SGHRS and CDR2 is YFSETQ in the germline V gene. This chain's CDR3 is CASSFYGVGNEQFF. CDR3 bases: TGCGCCAGCAGTTTCTACGGGGTTGGGAATGAGCAGTTCTTC.

The CDR3 nucleotides are TGTGCCACCACAGCCCCCTCATACGAGCAGTACTTC. Amino acid sequence: CATTAPSYEQYF. V and J are TRBV19 and TRBJ2-7; no clear D gene. Germline assignment: CDR1 LNHDA and CDR2 SQIVND (reference sequence). The CDR3 sequence is 12 residues long. V lost 10 bases, J lost 4 bases, and 14 bases lay in between.

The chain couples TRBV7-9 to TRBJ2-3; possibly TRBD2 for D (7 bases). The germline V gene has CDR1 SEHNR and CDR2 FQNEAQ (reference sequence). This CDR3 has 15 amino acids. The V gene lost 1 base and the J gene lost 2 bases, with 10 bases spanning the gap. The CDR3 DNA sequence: TGTGCCAGCAGCTTAGTAGGGGGGGACACAGATACGCAGTATTTT. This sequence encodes CASSLVGGDTDTQYF.